Shown below are 10 T cell receptor beta chains from a single sample sequenced in a study of shared clonotypes between healthy human individuals. Clones were sequenced by immunoSEQ multiplex PCR, and TCRdb holds only the in-frame ones, with some missing. The sample has around 1 million clones; approximately 80% are singletons. Sequencing was performed on memory CD4+ T cells sorted from blood. Documented subset: CD45RA-negative fraction. The receptors shown here come from a man younger than 35 in good health.

The chain carries TRBV15 and TRBJ2-1; D ambiguous. Germline lookup yields CDR1 LNHNV and CDR2 YYDKDF (reference sequence). The CDR3 contains 12 residues. With 0 bases removed from V and 10 bases from J, the gap between germline ends came to 7 bases. CDR3: CATSRDGREQFF. DNA of the CDR3: TGTGCCACCAGCAGAGATGGAAGAGAGCAGTTCTTC.

V usage is TRBV29-1 and J usage is TRBJ1-2; tentatively, D is TRBD1 (6 bases). V was pared by 4 bases and J by 4 bases, with 13 bases between. From germline, CDR1 is SQVTM and CDR2 ANQGSEA. This CDR3 contains 13 residues. The CDR3 spells CSVGLGGGYGYTF. CDR3 bases: TGCAGCGTTGGATTGGGGGGCGGCTATGGCTACACCTTC.

The table lists this clone with a few counts. Other nucleotide sequences in the sample specify the same CDR3. This chain uses TRBV5-1 with TRBJ2-3; D possibly corresponds to TRBD2 (7 bases). CDR1 and CDR2 (germline): SGHRS, YFSETQ. The CDR3 is made up of 16 amino acids. The ends were cut back, 0 bases at V and 0 bases at J, with 11 bases in the middle. As DNA, the CDR3 is TGCGCCAGCAGCTTGGCTGCGGGGGCCAGCACAGATACGCAGTATTTT. Its protein product is CASSLAAGASTDTQYF.

The V call is TRBV25-1, the J call TRBJ2-5; D perhaps matches TRBD1 (6 bases). Trimming took 3 bases from V and 4 from J, leaving 12 bases between them. CDR1 is MGHDK and CDR2 is SYGVNS in the germline V gene. The CDR3 spans 14 residues. CDR3 amino acids: CASSDGQGRETQYF. In DNA form, the CDR3 reads TGTGCCAGCAGTGACGGCCAGGGGAGAGAGACCCAGTACTTC.

The rearrangement joins TRBV30 to TRBJ2-3; tentative D call: TRBD1 (6 bases). CDR1 and CDR2 (germline): GTSNPN, SVGIG (reference sequence). Trimming removed 4 bases from V and 2 bases from J, with 13 bases in between. This CDR3 comprises 14 residues. The CDR3 region is CAWTQGSTTDTQYF. The CDR3 bases are TGTGCCTGGACCCAGGGGTCTACCACAGATACGCAGTATTTT.

Points on this clone: At the DNA level, this CDR3 is encoded by other sequences in the same sample as well. The V call is TRBV9, the J call TRBJ2-3, with D maybe TRBD2 (6 bases). Trimming removed 0 bases from V and 1 base from J, with 9 bases in between. The CDR3 spans 15 residues. Germline V gene lookup returns CDR1 SGDLS and CDR2 YYNGEE. CDR3 residues: CASSVGGVRTDTQYF. CDR3 DNA sequence: TGTGCCAGCAGCGTAGGCGGGGTACGCACAGATACGCAGTATTTT.

V usage is TRBV5-4 and J usage is TRBJ2-1, with TRBD2 matching 10 bases. This CDR3 spans 17 amino acids. V lost 4 bases, J lost 0 bases, and 7 bases stayed unmatched. The germline V gene encodes CDR1 SGHNT and CDR2 YYREEE (reference sequence). CDR3 amino acids: CASSPSSGGSSYNEQFF. In DNA form, the CDR3 reads TGTGCCAGCAGCCCGTCTAGCGGGGGAAGCTCCTACAATGAGCAGTTCTTC.

The chain carries TRBV19 and TRBJ1-2, with D unclear. Trimming took off 5 bases at V and 1 base at J, with 14 bases between the two ends. Per the germline V gene, CDR1 is LNHDA and CDR2 is SQIVND (reference sequence). CDR3 size: 15 residues. Here the CDR3 reads CASSVREINNYGYTF. CDR3 coding DNA: TGTGCCAGTAGTGTACGGGAAATCAATAACTATGGCTACACCTTC.

This clone was recorded only once. This chain uses TRBV19 with TRBJ1-4; D is unclear. The CDR3 has 17 amino acids. Trimming removed 2 bases at V and 7 bases at J, with 20 bases between. Germline V gene data show CDR1 as LNHDA and CDR2 as SQIVND (reference sequence). CDR3 sequence (DNA): TGTGCCAGTAGTATAAGTCGGACGAACACCTGGGGTGAAAAACTGTTTTTT. Amino acid sequence: CASSISRTNTWGEKLFF.

This chain links TRBV5-1 with TRBJ2-1; 7 bases align to TRBD2. With 2 bases clipped from V and 8 bases from J, the junction kept 7 bases outside the gene matches. The CDR3 is 14 residues long. The germline V gene has CDR1 SGHRS and CDR2 YFSETQ. Here the CDR3 DNA reads TGCGCCAGCAGCTTTACTGCGGGAGCAGATGAGCAGTTCTTC. It codes for CASSFTAGADEQFF.